Following are 4 T cell receptor beta chains from one sample sequenced in a study of neurological immune-mediated disorders. TCRdb independently ran MiXCR on the 5' RACE reads; one entry per CDR3 protein. The table shows about 120,000 distinct CDR3 sequences, with roughly 3.2% occurring only once. The sample was PBMCs. These receptors all come from a woman in her thirties with multiple sclerosis.

Ten or more counts support this clonotype. This chain joins TRBV20-1 and TRBJ2-7; TRBD2 aligns across 10 bases. This CDR3 spans 16 amino acids. Looked up from germline, CDR1 is DFQATT and CDR2 is SNEGSKA (reference sequence). The V segment lost 3 bases and the J segment 2 bases; nucleotides outside the gene matches: 10. DNA for the CDR3: TGCAGTGCTAGGAGGGTAGCGGGGGGCTTAACCTACGAGCAGTACTTC. Amino acids: CSARRVAGGLTYEQYF.

This clonotype has a count of ten or more. CDR3 in amino acids: CASSRVGGNTQYF. The CDR3 coding sequence is TGTGCCAGCAGCCGAGTAGGGGGAAATACGCAGTATTTT. V usage is TRBV6-2 or TRBV6-3 and J usage is TRBJ2-3; a possible D gene is TRBD1 (6 bases). V lost 6 bases to trimming and J lost 7 bases, with 14 bases between them. The V gene's germline CDR1 is MNHEY and CDR2 SVGEGT. The CDR3 length is 13 residues.

This clonotype was detected many times. V usage is TRBV18 and J usage is TRBJ1-2; D is uncertain. Between the trimmed V and J ends, which lost 3 bases and 4 bases, there was a span of 9 bases. The germline V gene has CDR1 KGHSH and CDR2 LQKENI. This CDR3 is built from 13 residues. CDR3 nucleotides: TGTGCCAGCTCACCCCCGGGCGGCTATGGCTACACCTTC. Protein product: CASSPPGGYGYTF.

This clonotype occurred a few times. This may arise from a read error, as a much more abundant clone is one base away. The chain joins TRBV7-2 to TRBJ2-1; D might be TRBD1 (6 bases). V lost 6 bases and J lost 5, with 11 bases in between. The CDR3 extends over 13 amino acids. The germline gives CDR1 SGHTA, CDR2 FQGNSA. CDR3 region: CASRKKGDNEQFF. The CDR3 DNA sequence: TGTGCCAGCAGAAAGAAGGGGGACAATGAGCAGTTCTTC.